The rows below give T cell receptor beta chains drawn from one sample of a study of T cell responses to AZD1222 COVID-19 vaccine. The repertoire was sequenced with immunoSEQ multiplex PCR; TCRdb's copy has only in-frame clones and lacks some. The sample has 80,000 or so clones, nearly 85% seen once. Sample: peripheral blood, taken on day 0 of AZD1222 vaccination. The receptors were gathered from an adult in good health. CDR3s include the opening cysteine and the closing phenylalanine or tryptophan. A D gene is named only where the DNA matches it firmly. Clone size is stated in some rows and not others, as once, few, many or a class when expanded.

clone_size,j_call,v_call,d_call,cdr3_aa,cdr3_nt
-,TRBJ1-1,TRBV29-1,-,CSVVHLGTEAFF,TGCAGCGTTGTGCACTTGGGAACTGAAGCTTTCTTT
-,TRBJ1-1,TRBV7-2,-,CASSHAEGTEAFF,TGTGCCAGCAGCCACGCCGAGGGCACTGAAGCTTTCTTT
-,TRBJ2-3,TRBV5-1,-,CASSLEAETDTQYF,TGCGCCAGCAGCTTGGAAGCGGAAACAGATACGCAGTATTTT
-,TRBJ2-3,TRBV11-2,-,CASSLVSGADTQYF,TGTGCCAGCAGCTTAGTGTCGGGGGCAGATACGCAGTATTTT
-,TRBJ1-1,TRBV14,-,CASSLAGPGTEAFF,TGTGCCAGCAGCCTTGCTGGGCCGGGCACTGAAGCTTTCTTT
-,TRBJ1-1,TRBV5-4,-,CASSSRDIDKAFF,TGTGCCAGCAGCTCCCGGGACATAGATAAAGCTTTCTTT
-,TRBJ1-2,TRBV2,-,CASELGEGYGYTF,TGTGCCAGCGAACTCGGCGAAGGGTATGGCTACACCTTC
-,TRBJ2-5,TRBV19,-,CASKKFPGYQETQYF,TGTGCCAGCAAGAAATTTCCGGGGTACCAAGAGACCCAGTACTTC
-,TRBJ2-7,TRBV28,TRBD1,CASSSPGQVSYEQYF,TGTGCCAGCAGTTCCCCGGGACAGGTATCCTACGAGCAGTACTTC
-,TRBJ1-4,TRBV18,-,CASSPEATATNEKLFF,TGTGCCAGCTCACCAGAGGCAACCGCAACTAATGAAAAACTGTTTTTT
-,TRBJ1-4,TRBV2,TRBD1,CASKGAGQGLTNEKLFF,TGTGCCAGCAAAGGGGCCGGACAGGGTCTAACTAATGAAAAACTGTTTTTT
-,TRBJ1-1,TRBV6-5,-,CASSYEGRFSEAFF,TGTGCCAGCAGTTACGAGGGGCGCTTCTCTGAAGCTTTCTTT
-,TRBJ2-1,TRBV3-1/TRBV3-2,-,CASGERLGGRSYNEQFF,TGTGCCAGCGGCGAGAGGCTGGGGGGCCGTTCCTACAATGAGCAGTTCTTC
-,TRBJ1-3,TRBV19,TRBD1,CASSHTGAGNTIYF,TGTGCCAGTAGCCACACAGGGGCTGGAAACACCATATATTTT
-,TRBJ2-7,TRBV6-5,-,CASRPKGSSSYEQYF,TGTGCCAGCAGGCCAAAGGGTTCGAGCTCCTACGAGCAGTACTTC
many,TRBJ1-1,TRBV6-1,-,CASSGATVKREAFF,TGTGCCAGCAGTGGAGCGACAGTGAAACGAGAAGCTTTCTTT
-,TRBJ2-2,TRBV28,-,CASDSNTGELFF,TGTGCCAGCGACTCGAACACCGGGGAGCTGTTTTTT
few,TRBJ1-1,TRBV3-1/TRBV3-2,TRBD1,CASTEPRTGEGYSMNTEAFF,TGTGCCAGCACCGAACCTCGTACAGGGGAGGGGTACTCCATGAACACTGAAGCTTTCTTT
-,TRBJ2-2,TRBV11-3,TRBD2,CASSLLAGGSGELFF,TGTGCCAGCAGCCTCCTAGCGGGGGGGTCCGGGGAGCTGTTTTTT
few,TRBJ1-4,TRBV4-3,TRBD1,CASSQEDRGSEKLFF,TGCGCCAGCAGCCAAGAGGACAGGGGGAGTGAAAAACTGTTTTTT